The sequence of this T cell receptor (beta chain) was determined in a study of post-analysis software for immune sequencing data. In its sample, this clonotype was seen a few times. What it binds is not known. Findings and caveats of the study: Roughly five TRBV segments appeared more often in patients than in controls, and TRBV5-6, TRBV5-1 and TRBV20-1 were among these. When compared against controls, multiple sclerosis patients showed significantly lower normalized Chao1 diversity.

Unique molecular identifiers were present in the TCR beta cDNA libraries. Input amounts of roughly 0.9 to 10 million T cells were used. These gave approximately 500,000 cDNA molecules, so each molecule approximated one T cell. TCRdb called the PCR reads again in MiXCR, with one record for every CDR3 protein. The sample consists of roughly 730,000 distinct CDR3 sequences, 25% to 30% of them appearing once. The ends were cut back, 3 bases at V and 3 bases at J, with 12 bases in the middle. The CDR3 covers 13 residues. CDR1 and CDR2 from the germline V gene are DFQATT and SNEGSKA (reference sequence). The chain combines TRBV20-1 with TRBJ2-7; a weak D match, TRBD2 (6 bases). Input material: blood. This clonotype was sampled from a girl aged 5 to 17 with multiple sclerosis. The DNA of the CDR3 is TGCAGTGCTAGCGGGAGCCCTCTCTACGAGCAGTACTTC. Amino acids: CSASGSPLYEQYF.